Presented here are 30 T cell receptor beta chains from one specimen sequenced in a study of patients and donors after allogeneic stem cell transplantation. MiXCR, run by TCRdb on the RT-PCR reads, gives a single entry per CDR3 protein. The data contain 100,000 to 130,000 distinct CDR3 sequences, less than 45% of them singletons. Sequencing was carried out using blood, either unsorted or a sorted T cell fraction (not recorded which). Receptor source: a human donor who was either an allogeneic HSCT recipient or a stem cell or donor lymphocyte infusion donor (not recorded which). It is not recorded whose cells these are; they may come from a transplant donor.

Turning to this clonotype: The germline gene is not matched at one end of the junction; a read error may be the cause. The rearrangement links TRBV7-7 to TRBJ2-1; possible D gene TRBD2, 6 bases. The CDR3 covers 13 residues. The germline V gene encodes CDR1 SSHAT and CDR2 FNYEAQ (reference sequence). The CDR3 region is CASSSQAGGEQFF. CDR3 nucleotides: TGTGCTAGCAGCTCACAAGCGGGTGGTGAGCAGTTCTTC. The variable domain in full, completed from reference TRBV7-7 and TRBJ2-1, reads GAGVSQSPRYKVTKRGQDVTLRCDPISSHATLYWYQQALGQGPEFLTYFNYEAQPDKSGLPSDRFSAERPEGSISTLTIQRTEQRDSAMYRCASSSQAGGEQFFGPGTRLTVL.

J is TRBJ2-1 and V is TRBV20-1; perhaps TRBD2 as D (6 bases). Germline V gene data show CDR1 as DFQATT and CDR2 as SNEGSKA (reference sequence). The V gene lost 6 bases and the J gene lost 2 bases, with 14 bases spanning the gap. The CDR3 consists of 14 residues. The CDR3 here is CSAPAGYAYNEQFF. For the CDR3, the DNA is TGCAGTGCCCCGGCGGGGTATGCCTACAATGAGCAGTTCTTC.

The V and J genes are TRBV25-1 and TRBJ1-4; 7 positions agree with TRBD1. Germline trimming cut 3 bases from V and 8 bases from J; bases unmatched to any gene: 6. Germline CDR1 MGHDK, CDR2 SYGVNS. This CDR3 is built from 14 residues. The CDR3 coding sequence is TGTGCCAGCAGTGACAGGGGGAATCGGGAAAAACTGTTTTTT. This codes for CASSDRGNREKLFF.

This clonotype was seen a few times. The J gene is TRBJ1-5, the V gene TRBV6-6, with D maybe TRBD1 (5 bases). Germline CDR1 is MNHNY and CDR2 is SVGAGI (reference sequence). CDR3 length equals 14 residues. V lost 2 bases and J 2 bases, leaving 7 bases between the germline ends. The CDR3 sequence is CASSYGTGNQPQHF. The DNA for the CDR3 is TGTGCCAGCAGTTACGGGACGGGCAATCAGCCCCAGCATTTT.

This clonotype was seen only a few times. The chain is built from TRBV6-5 and TRBJ1-1, with D uncertain. The CDR3 length is 15 residues. V was clipped by 0 bases and J by 0 bases, with 8 bases between them. The germline CDR1 and CDR2 sequences are MNHEY and SVGAGI. The CDR3 is CASSYSRQLNTEAFF. The CDR3 region has the DNA TGTGCCAGCAGTTACTCGAGACAATTGAACACTGAAGCTTTCTTT.

The chain links TRBV9 to TRBJ1-1, with unresolved D. The CDR3 spans 11 residues. Germline CDR1 and CDR2: SGDLS and YYNGEE. With 6 bases removed from V and 10 bases from J, the gap between germline ends came to 13 bases. The CDR3 is CASTKRPRAFF. For the CDR3, the DNA is TGTGCCAGCACCAAACGACCGAGAGCTTTCTTT. Full variable domain (missing parts from reference TRBV9 and TRBJ1-1): DSGVTQTPKHLITATGQRVTLRCSPRSGDLSVYWYQQSLDQGLQFLIQYYNGEERAKGNILERFSAQQFPDLHSELNLSSLELGDSALYFCASTKRPRAFFGQGTRLTVV.

J is TRBJ2-7 and V is TRBV6-6; no clear D. The CDR3 has 12 amino acids. V was clipped by 8 bases and J by 4 bases, with 12 bases between them. The germline gives CDR1 MNHNY, CDR2 SVGAGI (reference sequence). CDR3 sequence (DNA): TGTGCCAGCTTGGGATGGGGATACGAGCAGTACTTC. Translated: CASLGWGYEQYF.

This clonotype came up a few times. The chain carries TRBV20-1 and TRBJ1-6; D gene unclear. Germline V CDR1 and CDR2: DFQATT, SNEGSKA (reference sequence). The germline V and J ends were trimmed by 3 bases and 8 bases, with 11 bases remaining between them. The CDR3 runs to 13 residues. CDR3 region: CSARRQEDSPLHF. The CDR3 nucleotides read TGCAGTGCTAGGAGGCAGGAGGATTCACCCCTCCACTTT.

This clonotype showed up just a few times. The V call is TRBV20-1, the J call TRBJ1-2, with a possible D match to TRBD1 (6 bases). With 2 bases removed from V and 7 bases from J, the gap between germline ends came to 14 bases. Germline CDR1 is DFQATT and CDR2 is SNEGSKA (reference sequence). This CDR3 is built from 13 residues. The CDR3 DNA sequence: TGCAGTGCTAGACTACAGGGAAATGGTGGCTACACCTTC. Encoded protein: CSARLQGNGGYTF.

This clonotype was seen more than once but under ten times. The J gene is TRBJ2-7, the V gene TRBV15, with 7 bases aligning to TRBD2. The CDR3 is 14 amino acids. Germline loops: CDR1 LNHNV, CDR2 YYDKDF (reference sequence). With V trimmed by 4 bases and J by 1 base, 4 bases remained unmatched. The CDR3 nucleotides read TGTGCCACCAGCATCAAGCGGGGTTCCTACGAGCAGTACTTC. Translating gives CATSIKRGSYEQYF.

In its sample, this clonotype was seen many times. The chain is built from TRBV12-3 or TRBV12-4 and TRBJ1-5; 11 positions agree with TRBD1. V lost 1 base to trimming and J lost 11 bases; unmatched junction nucleotides: 13. The CDR3 extends over 17 amino acids. The DNA of the CDR3 is TGTGCCAGCAGTTTAGGGGTGCGGACAGGGGGCGCTTGGTCCCAGCATTTT. Its protein is CASSLGVRTGGAWSQHF.

The V gene is TRBV7-9, the J gene TRBJ2-1, with D possibly matching TRBD1 (6 bases). The CDR3 extends over 16 amino acids. Germline V gene data show CDR1 as SEHNR and CDR2 as FQNEAQ (reference sequence). V lost 2 bases and J lost 5, with 16 bases in between. The CDR3, as DNA: TGTGCCAGCAGCTTATTAGGGACACACGAGAACAATGAGCAGTTCTTC. This gives the protein CASSLLGTHENNEQFF. The full variable domain, completed using reference TRBV7-9 and TRBJ2-1, is DTGVSQNPRHKITKRGQNVTFRCDPISEHNRLYWYRQTLGQGPEFLTYFQNEAQLEKSRLLSDRFSAERPKGSFSTLEIQRTEQGDSAMYLCASSLLGTHENNEQFFGPGTRLTVL.

The rearrangement joins TRBV6-2 or TRBV6-3 to TRBJ2-1, with D possibly TRBD2 on 6 matching bases. The germline V and J ends were trimmed by 6 bases and 0 bases, with 9 bases remaining between them. The CDR3 is made up of 14 amino acids. Germline V gene lookup returns CDR1 MNHEY and CDR2 SVGEGT. The CDR3 reads CASRVGGSYNEQFF. For the CDR3, the DNA is TGTGCCAGCAGAGTGGGAGGCTCCTACAATGAGCAGTTCTTC.

The chain combines TRBV5-1 with TRBJ1-1; D unclear. CDR3 length: 14 residues. With 4 bases removed from V and 2 bases from J, the gap between germline ends came to 12 bases. Germline assignment: CDR1 SGHRS and CDR2 YFSETQ. The CDR3 nucleotides are TGCGCCAGCAGCCCTCGGCCGGAAAACACTGAAGCTTTCTTT. This translates into CASSPRPENTEAFF. The whole variable domain, remainder taken from reference TRBV5-1 and TRBJ1-1, is KAGVTQTPRYLIKTRGQQVTLSCSPISGHRSVSWYQQTPGQGLQFLFEYFSETQRNKGNFPGRFSGRQFSNSRSEMNVSTLELGDSALYLCASSPRPENTEAFFGQGTRLTVV.

This clonotype was seen a handful of times. This chain links TRBV7-9 with TRBJ1-4; D unclear. This CDR3 is built from 13 residues. Per germline, CDR1 SEHNR and CDR2 FQNEAQ (reference sequence). V lost 1 base, J lost 12 bases, and 12 bases lay in between. CDR3: CASSLEEGGELFF. The CDR3 nucleotides are TGTGCCAGCAGCTTAGAGGAGGGTGGAGAACTGTTTTTT.

This clonotype appeared many times. The rearrangement uses TRBV5-8 and TRBJ1-3; D gene uncertain. V shed 4 bases and J shed 0 bases, with 8 bases lying between them. This CDR3 spans 14 amino acids. Germline loops: CDR1 SGHTS, CDR2 YDEGEE. DNA for the CDR3: TGTGCCAGCAGCGCAAGACGCTCTGGAAACACCATATATTTT. It codes for CASSARRSGNTIYF.

This clonotype came up a few times. The V call is TRBV15, the J call TRBJ1-4; 8 positions match TRBD1. With 2 bases clipped from V and 10 bases from J, the junction kept 9 bases outside the gene matches. Germline CDR1 LNHNV, CDR2 YYDKDF (reference sequence). CDR3 size: 15 residues. The CDR3 sequence is CATSRSGGYYGKLFF. The CDR3 region has the DNA TGTGCCACCAGCAGATCAGGGGGCTACTATGGAAAACTGTTTTTT.

This clonotype was observed a few times. This chain joins TRBV6-1 and TRBJ1-5; D might be TRBD1 (6 bases). This CDR3 contains 13 residues. The V end was cut by 2 bases, the J end by 6 bases, with 8 bases between. Germline values: CDR1 MNHNS, CDR2 SASEGT. The CDR3 coding sequence is TGTGCCAGCAGTGAACAGGGGCGTCAGCCCCAGCATTTT. Its protein is CASSEQGRQPQHF.

The gene calls are TRBV4-3 and TRBJ2-4, with 14 nucleotides matching TRBD2. The V gene's germline CDR1 is LGHNA and CDR2 YSLEER. J gave up 9 bases and V 4 bases, and 8 bases lay outside the gene matches. The CDR3 is 16 amino acids. CDR3 nucleotide sequence: TGCGCCAGCAGCCGACTAGCGGGAGGGCAAGTGGGCATTCAGTACTTC. It is translated as CASSRLAGGQVGIQYF.

The V and J genes are TRBV7-2 and TRBJ2-3; TRBD2 aligns across 12 bases. V lost 1 base, J lost 15 bases, and 8 bases stayed unmatched. Germline CDR1 is SGHTA and CDR2 is FQGNSA. The CDR3 contains 14 residues. CDR3 coding DNA: TGTGCCAGCAGCTTAGATAGGACTAGCGGGAAGTATTATTTT. It translates to CASSLDRTSGKYYF.

This clonotype came up a few times. The chain joins TRBV6-5 to TRBJ2-7; unclear D gene. V was pared by 0 bases and J by 4 bases, with 7 bases between. The CDR3 sequence is 13 residues long. Germline CDR1 MNHEY, CDR2 SVGAGI. The CDR3 DNA reads TGTGCCAGCAGTTACTCCCGCTTGTACGAGCAGTACTTC. Its translation is CASSYSRLYEQYF.

The rearrangement links TRBV4-3 to TRBJ2-2; 7 nucleotides align to TRBD2. The ends lost 0 bases at V and 5 bases at J; junction bases unmatched: 6. The CDR3 runs to 16 residues. Looked up from germline, CDR1 is LGHNA and CDR2 is YSLEER. CDR3 sequence: CASSQDLRRETGELFF. CDR3 DNA sequence: TGCGCCAGCAGCCAAGATCTACGGCGGGAGACCGGGGAGCTGTTTTTT.

This CDR3 is CASSLRQDYLELFF. The CDR3 nucleotides are TGTGCCAGCAGCTTACGACAGGACTATCTGGAGCTGTTTTTT. The V call is TRBV7-9, the J call TRBJ2-2; D tentatively reads TRBD1 or TRBD2 (6 bases each). V was pared by 2 bases and J by 10 bases, with 14 bases between. Germline-derived CDR1 and CDR2 are SEHNR and FQNEAQ (reference sequence). The CDR3 spans 14 residues.

The V call is TRBV4-3, the J call TRBJ1-4; D unclear. The germline V gene encodes CDR1 LGHNA and CDR2 YSLEER. Trimming shortened V by 2 bases and J by 7 bases, and 14 bases separated the two germline ends. The CDR3 consists of 15 residues. CDR3: CASSQFRIYLEKLFF. The DNA of the CDR3 is TGCGCCAGCAGCCAATTCAGGATCTACCTTGAAAAACTGTTTTTT.

This clonotype has only a few counts. V usage is TRBV12-3 or TRBV12-4 and J usage is TRBJ1-2; 8 positions agree with TRBD1. This CDR3 comprises 15 residues. V dropped 1 base and J dropped 6; count of bases not matched to a gene: 7. The CDR3 loop is CASSLVNQGANGYTF. Here the CDR3 DNA reads TGTGCCAGCAGTTTAGTAAATCAGGGGGCGAATGGCTACACCTTC.

This chain connects TRBV7-2 to TRBJ1-6; 9 bases match TRBD1. The germline gives CDR1 SGHTA, CDR2 FQGNSA. This CDR3 comprises 16 residues. With V trimmed by 2 bases and J by 9 bases, 8 bases remained unmatched. The chain's CDR3 is CASSLLRDRVFSPLHF. CDR3 nucleotide sequence: TGTGCCAGCAGCTTATTACGGGACAGGGTTTTTTCACCCCTCCACTTT.

V and J are TRBV6-6 and TRBJ2-2, with TRBD1 as a possible D gene (6 bases). The V end was cut by 6 bases, the J end by 0 bases, with 11 bases between. There are 15 residues in the CDR3. Germline V CDR1 and CDR2: MNHNY, SVGAGI (reference sequence). This chain's CDR3 is CASSVTGANTGELFF. The CDR3 coding sequence is TGTGCCAGCAGCGTGACAGGAGCGAACACCGGGGAGCTGTTTTTT.

This clonotype occurred a few times. The gene calls are TRBV29-1 and TRBJ2-1; 10 bases match TRBD2. The J segment lost 4 bases and the V segment lost 4 bases, leaving 19 bases of the junction unmatched. Per germline, CDR1 SQVTM and CDR2 ANQGSEA. The CDR3 totals 19 residues. CDR3 DNA sequence: TGCAGCGTTGGATCCTCGCGGCTAGCGGGGGCATGGACGTACAATGAGCAGTTCTTC. Encoded protein: CSVGSSRLAGAWTYNEQFF.

This clonotype was seen a few times. V gene TRBV3-1 combines with J gene TRBJ2-1; TRBD2 agrees at 13 bases. This CDR3 region has 14 residues. The ends lost 6 bases at V and 8 bases at J; junction bases unmatched: 4. Germline V gene lookup returns CDR1 LGHDT and CDR2 YNNKEL (reference sequence). The CDR3 DNA sequence: TGTGCCAGCAGAGGGACTAGCGGGATTGATGAGCAGTTCTTC. Protein sequence: CASRGTSGIDEQFF.

This clonotype turned up a few times. V gene TRBV28 combines with J gene TRBJ2-7, with TRBD2 as a possible D gene (6 bases). Germline loops: CDR1 MDHEN, CDR2 SYDVKM. V was clipped by 5 bases and J by 2 bases, with 16 bases between them. The CDR3 is 15 residues long. The CDR3 DNA sequence: TGTGCCAGCAGTGCTCCGCGGGAACCCACCTACGAGCAGTACTTC. As protein: CASSAPREPTYEQYF.